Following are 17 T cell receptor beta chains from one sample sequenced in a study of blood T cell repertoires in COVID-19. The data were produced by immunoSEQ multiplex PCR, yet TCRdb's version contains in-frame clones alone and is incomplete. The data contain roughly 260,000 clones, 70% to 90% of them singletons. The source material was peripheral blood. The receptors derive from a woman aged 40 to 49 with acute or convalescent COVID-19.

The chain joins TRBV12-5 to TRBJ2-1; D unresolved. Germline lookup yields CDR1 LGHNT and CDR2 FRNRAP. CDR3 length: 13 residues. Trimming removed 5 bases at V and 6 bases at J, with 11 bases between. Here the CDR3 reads CASGPWVANEQFF. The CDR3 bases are TGTGCTAGTGGTCCCTGGGTAGCCAATGAGCAGTTCTTC.

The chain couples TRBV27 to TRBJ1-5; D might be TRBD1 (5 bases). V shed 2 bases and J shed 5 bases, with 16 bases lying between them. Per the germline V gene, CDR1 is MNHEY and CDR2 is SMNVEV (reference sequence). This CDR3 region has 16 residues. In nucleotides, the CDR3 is TGTGCCAGCAGTTTAGTGTCGGGGGGAGTGTATCAGCCCCAGCATTTT. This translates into CASSLVSGGVYQPQHF.

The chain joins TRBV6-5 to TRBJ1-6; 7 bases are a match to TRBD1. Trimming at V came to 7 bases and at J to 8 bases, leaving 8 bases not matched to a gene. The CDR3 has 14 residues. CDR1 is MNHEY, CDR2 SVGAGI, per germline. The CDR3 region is CASTWDSRDSPLHF. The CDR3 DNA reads TGTGCCAGCACCTGGGACAGTAGGGATTCACCCCTCCACTTT.

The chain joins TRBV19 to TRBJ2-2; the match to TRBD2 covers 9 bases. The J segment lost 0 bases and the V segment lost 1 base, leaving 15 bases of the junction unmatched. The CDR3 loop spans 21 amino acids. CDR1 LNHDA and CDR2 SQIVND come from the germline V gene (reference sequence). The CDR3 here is CASSIGPAGGLSFANTGELFF. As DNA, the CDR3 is TGTGCCAGTAGTATAGGACCAGCGGGGGGCCTCTCGTTCGCGAACACCGGGGAGCTGTTTTTT.

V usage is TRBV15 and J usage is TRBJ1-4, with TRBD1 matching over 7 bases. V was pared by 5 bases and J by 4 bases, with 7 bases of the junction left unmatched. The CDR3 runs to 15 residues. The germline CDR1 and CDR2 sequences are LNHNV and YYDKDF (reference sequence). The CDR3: CATSRQGKFNEKLFF. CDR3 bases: TGTGCCACCAGCCGACAGGGAAAGTTTAATGAAAAACTGTTTTTT.

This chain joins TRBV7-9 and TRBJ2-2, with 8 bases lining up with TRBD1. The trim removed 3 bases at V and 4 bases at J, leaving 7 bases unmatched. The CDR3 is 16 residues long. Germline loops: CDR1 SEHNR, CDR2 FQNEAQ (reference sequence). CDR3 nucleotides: TGTGCCAGCAGCTTCCAGGGGGCTGGTGCCACCGGGGAGCTGTTTTTT. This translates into CASSFQGAGATGELFF.

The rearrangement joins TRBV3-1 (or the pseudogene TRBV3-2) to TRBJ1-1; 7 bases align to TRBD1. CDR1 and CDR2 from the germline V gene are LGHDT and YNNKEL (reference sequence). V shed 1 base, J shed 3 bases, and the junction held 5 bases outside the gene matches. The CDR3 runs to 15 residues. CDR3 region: CASSQATGWDTEAFF. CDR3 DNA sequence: TGTGCCAGCAGCCAAGCGACAGGGTGGGACACTGAAGCTTTCTTT.

The CDR3 loop reads CASSELGSNQPQHF. DNA for the CDR3: TGCGCCAGCAGTGAACTTGGTAGCAATCAGCCCCAGCATTTT. The chain carries TRBV10-1 and TRBJ1-5, with D uncertain. CDR3 size: 14 residues. Trimming left V 3 bases short and J 0 bases short, with 6 bases between. The germline CDR1 and CDR2 sequences are WNHNN and SYGVQD (reference sequence).

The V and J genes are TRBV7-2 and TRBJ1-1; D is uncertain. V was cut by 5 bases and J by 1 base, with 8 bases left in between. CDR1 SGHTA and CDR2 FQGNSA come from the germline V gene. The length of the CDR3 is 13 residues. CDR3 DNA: TGTGCCAGCAGCGTCAGTTGGAACACTGAAGCTTTCTTT. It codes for CASSVSWNTEAFF.

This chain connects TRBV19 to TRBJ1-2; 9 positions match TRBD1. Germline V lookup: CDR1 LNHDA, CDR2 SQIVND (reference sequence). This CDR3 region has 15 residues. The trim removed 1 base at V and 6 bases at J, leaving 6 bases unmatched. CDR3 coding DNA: TGTGCCAGTAGTATAGGGACAGGGGCTACCCATGGCTACACCTTC. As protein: CASSIGTGATHGYTF. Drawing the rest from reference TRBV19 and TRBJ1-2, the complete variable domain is DGGITQSPKYLFRKEGQNVTLSCEQNLNHDAMYWYRQDPGQGLRLIYYSQIVNDFQKGDIAEGYSVSREKKESFPLTVTSAQKNPTAFYLCASSIGTGATHGYTFGSGTRLTVV.

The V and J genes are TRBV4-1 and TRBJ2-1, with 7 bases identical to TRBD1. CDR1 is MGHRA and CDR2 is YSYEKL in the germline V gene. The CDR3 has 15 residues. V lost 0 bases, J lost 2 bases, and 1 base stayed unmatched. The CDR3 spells CASSQDTGAYNEQFF. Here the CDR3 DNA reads TGCGCCAGCAGCCAAGATACAGGGGCCTACAATGAGCAGTTCTTC.

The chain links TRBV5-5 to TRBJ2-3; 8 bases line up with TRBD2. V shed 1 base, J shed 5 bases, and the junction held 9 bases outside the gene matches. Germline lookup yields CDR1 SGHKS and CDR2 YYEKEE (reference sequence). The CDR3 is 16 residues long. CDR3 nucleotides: TGTGCCAGCAGCTTGCGGGGGGGCGGACTGGGAGATACGCAGTATTTT. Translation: CASSLRGGGLGDTQYF.

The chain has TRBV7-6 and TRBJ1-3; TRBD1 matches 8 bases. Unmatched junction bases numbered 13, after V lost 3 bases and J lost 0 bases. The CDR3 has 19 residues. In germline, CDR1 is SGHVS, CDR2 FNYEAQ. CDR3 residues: CASSFHDQDRASSGNTIYF. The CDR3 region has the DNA TGTGCCAGCAGCTTCCACGACCAGGACAGGGCTAGCTCTGGAAACACCATATATTTT.

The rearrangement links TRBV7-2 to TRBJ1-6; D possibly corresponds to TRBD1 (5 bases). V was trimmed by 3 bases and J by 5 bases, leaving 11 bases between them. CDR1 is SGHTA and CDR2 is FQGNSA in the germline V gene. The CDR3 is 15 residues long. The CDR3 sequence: CASSLRGTNNSPLHF. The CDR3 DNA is TGTGCCAGCAGCTTGCGAGGGACTAATAATTCACCCCTCCACTTT.

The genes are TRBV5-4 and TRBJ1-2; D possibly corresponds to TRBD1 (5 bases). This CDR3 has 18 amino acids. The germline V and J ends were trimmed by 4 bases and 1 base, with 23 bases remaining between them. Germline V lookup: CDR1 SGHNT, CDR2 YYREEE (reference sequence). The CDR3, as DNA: TGTGCCAGCAGCCTTGATGCGGGGCTCTTTCACAATAACTATGGCTACACCTTC. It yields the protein CASSLDAGLFHNNYGYTF.

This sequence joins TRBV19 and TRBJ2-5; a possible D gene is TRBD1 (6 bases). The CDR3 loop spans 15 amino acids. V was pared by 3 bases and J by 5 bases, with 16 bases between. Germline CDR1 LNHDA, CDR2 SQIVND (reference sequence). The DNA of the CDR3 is TGTGCCAGTAGTATGCCACAGGGTCGGTGGGAGACCCAGTACTTC. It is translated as CASSMPQGRWETQYF.

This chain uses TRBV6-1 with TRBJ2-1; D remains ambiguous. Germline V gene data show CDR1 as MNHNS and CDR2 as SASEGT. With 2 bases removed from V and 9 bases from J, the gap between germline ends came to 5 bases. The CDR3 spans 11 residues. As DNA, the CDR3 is TGTGCCAGCAGTGAAATGGCTGAGCAGTTCTTC. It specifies CASSEMAEQFF.